These 30 T cell receptor beta chains share one sample of origin, sequenced in a study of identical twins. TCRdb used MiXCR to reprocess the 5' RACE reads, holding one entry per CDR3 protein. The sample consists of fewer than 900,000 distinct CDR3 sequences, approximately 21% of them appearing once. This sample also belongs to another study, concerning T cells expressing NK-cell markers.

Sequenced input: PBMCs. The receptors shown here come from a woman aged 18-30 years in good health.

The V and J genes are TRBV5-5 and TRBJ2-1; 9 bases fit TRBD1. Germline V gene sequence: CDR1 SGHKS, CDR2 YYEKEE (reference sequence). This CDR3 spans 15 amino acids. Germline trimming cut 3 bases from V and 8 bases from J; bases unmatched to any gene: 9. CDR3 region: CASSWRGTGSDEQFF. DNA of the CDR3: TGTGCCAGCAGCTGGCGGGGGACAGGGAGCGATGAGCAGTTCTTC.

This clonotype was recorded at least ten times. The V call is TRBV6-4, the J call TRBJ2-1, with 7 bases aligning to TRBD1. The CDR3 length is 15 residues. CDR1 is MRHNA, CDR2 SNTAGT, per germline. The junction had 4 bases not matched to a gene; V was cut back by 4 bases and J by 1 base. CDR3 sequence (DNA): TGTGCCAGCAGTGTCCCAGGGGGTTCCTACAATGAGCAGTTCTTC. Translation: CASSVPGGSYNEQFF.

Only a few counts were recorded for this clonotype. V and J are TRBV20-1 and TRBJ2-1; 9 nucleotides align to TRBD2. Germline assignment: CDR1 DFQATT and CDR2 SNEGSKA (reference sequence). The junction had 10 bases not matched to a gene; V was cut back by 2 bases and J by 5 bases. The CDR3 is 16 amino acids. CDR3 sequence reads: CSARLLSAGGHNEQFF. CDR3 bases: TGCAGTGCTAGACTCCTCTCCGCGGGGGGGCACAATGAGCAGTTCTTC.

This clonotype was seen a handful of times. The rearrangement joins TRBV7-9 to TRBJ2-7; unclear D gene. Germline values: CDR1 SEHNR, CDR2 FQNEAQ (reference sequence). The V end was cut by 9 bases, the J end by 0 bases, with 9 bases between. This CDR3 spans 12 amino acids. CDR3 protein: CASNPVSYEQYF. DNA for the CDR3: TGTGCCAGTAACCCAGTCTCCTACGAGCAGTACTTC.

The genes are TRBV7-9 and TRBJ1-2; D gene unclear. Per germline, CDR1 SEHNR and CDR2 FQNEAQ (reference sequence). The CDR3 spans 12 residues. Trimming left V 8 bases short and J 4 bases short, with 11 bases between. In DNA, the CDR3 is TGTGCCAGCGGCCGACCTCCCTATGGCTACACCTTC. Translation gives CASGRPPYGYTF.

This clonotype was recorded a few times. The rearrangement links TRBV7-8 to TRBJ2-1; 10 bases map to TRBD2. Germline CDR1 reads SGHVS; CDR2 reads FQNEAQ. The CDR3 runs to 17 residues. V was clipped by 1 base and J by 3 bases; unmatched bases: 6. CDR3 residues: CASSLGTSGRNYNEQFF. The CDR3 DNA sequence: TGTGCCAGCAGCTTAGGGACTAGCGGAAGAAACTACAATGAGCAGTTCTTC.

The chain combines TRBV20-1 with TRBJ2-3, with TRBD2 as a possible D gene (5 bases). This CDR3 contains 14 residues. Trimming cost V 3 bases and J 5 bases, with 15 bases left between them. Germline CDR1 and CDR2: DFQATT and SNEGSKA (reference sequence). As DNA, the CDR3 is TGCAGTGCTAGCCACCGGGGTGTGAAAGATACGCAGTATTTT. It translates to CSASHRGVKDTQYF.

There are many counts of this clonotype. The rearrangement uses TRBV6-1 and TRBJ2-7, with D possibly being TRBD2 (6 bases). With 11 bases removed from V and 2 bases from J, the gap between germline ends came to 19 bases. Germline V gene data show CDR1 as MNHNS and CDR2 as SASEGT. CDR3 size: 14 residues. The CDR3 region has the DNA TGTGCCGCCCGTGGGGGAGGAGAAACCTACGAGCAGTACTTC. Translated: CAARGGGETYEQYF.

The chain carries TRBV5-1 and TRBJ2-2; D may be TRBD1 (5 bases). CDR3 length: 18 residues. The V gene lost 4 bases and the J gene lost 2 bases, with 21 bases spanning the gap. Germline CDR1 reads SGHRS; CDR2 reads YFSETQ. CDR3 protein: CASSRVVVADTNTGELFF. The CDR3 DNA follows: TGCGCCAGCAGCCGGGTGGTGGTTGCGGACACAAACACCGGGGAGCTGTTTTTT.

This rearrangement joins TRBV5-6 to TRBJ2-1, with D possibly matching TRBD2 (5 bases). V was trimmed by 5 bases and J by 10 bases, leaving 13 bases between them. The CDR3 is 12 amino acids. Germline V gene sequence: CDR1 SGHDT, CDR2 YYEEEE. DNA of the CDR3: TGTGCCAGCAGTTCTAGCTCCGTCGAGCAGTTCTTC. Residues: CASSSSSVEQFF.

V and J are TRBV9 and TRBJ2-1; 10 nucleotides match TRBD2. Germline V gene data show CDR1 as SGDLS and CDR2 as YYNGEE. The V and J ends lost 4 bases and 1 base, in that order; junction bases with no gene match: 5. CDR3 length: 16 residues. CDR3 sequence (DNA): TGTGCCAGCAGCTTTAGCGGGAGGAGGTCCTACAATGAGCAGTTCTTC. It yields the protein CASSFSGRRSYNEQFF. Full variable domain (missing parts from reference TRBV9 and TRBJ2-1): DSGVTQTPKHLITATGQRVTLRCSPRSGDLSVYWYQQSLDQGLQFLIQYYNGEERAKGNILERFSAQQFPDLHSELNLSSLELGDSALYFCASSFSGRRSYNEQFFGPGTRLTVL.

The V call is TRBV10-3, the J call TRBJ2-7, with D perhaps matching TRBD2 (6 bases). With 3 bases removed from V and 3 bases from J, the gap between germline ends came to 15 bases. CDR3 length: 15 amino acids. Germline CDR1 ENHRY, CDR2 SYGVKD. In nucleotides, the CDR3 is TGTGCCATCAGTGAACCTCAGGGACTTTTCTACGAGCAGTACTTC. It yields the protein CAISEPQGLFYEQYF.

This clonotype came up many times. V is TRBV12-3 or TRBV12-4 and J is TRBJ1-2; D is unclear. The CDR3 consists of 16 residues. V shed 1 base and J shed 0 bases, with 12 bases lying between them. CDR3 DNA: TGTGCCAGCAGTTTAGGGGCAGCGAAAGCTAACTATGGCTACACCTTC. Translation gives CASSLGAAKANYGYTF.

The CDR3 nucleotides read TGTGCCAGCAGGCAATTCCACAATGAGCAGTTCTTC. It is translated as CASRQFHNEQFF. The rearrangement uses TRBV27 and TRBJ2-1; D unclear. Germline loops: CDR1 MNHEY, CDR2 SMNVEV (reference sequence). V dropped 6 bases and J dropped 5 bases, with 8 bases sitting between them. This CDR3 has 12 amino acids.

The chain has TRBV28 and TRBJ2-5, with D perhaps matching TRBD1 (6 bases). V gave up 6 bases and J gave up 4 bases, with 15 bases separating them. Germline V gene sequence: CDR1 MDHEN, CDR2 SYDVKM. The CDR3 runs to 14 residues. The CDR3 DNA reads as TGTGCCAGCAGCCCTCCTGGACAGAGAGAGACCCAGTACTTC. This codes for CASSPPGQRETQYF.

The sample holds a few counts of this clonotype. V and J are TRBV18 and TRBJ2-2; TRBD1 matches at 8 bases. This CDR3 has 16 amino acids. V trimming: 0 bases; J trimming: 3 bases; junction bases outside the gene matches: 3. CDR1 is KGHSH and CDR2 is LQKENI in the germline V gene. The CDR3 region has the DNA TGTGCCAGCTCACCACCGACAGGGGATTACACCGGGGAGCTGTTTTTT. This gives the protein CASSPPTGDYTGELFF.

The chain is built from TRBV28 and TRBJ2-7, with D maybe TRBD2 (5 bases). The V end lost 9 bases, the J end lost 2 bases, and 17 bases lay between the germline ends. The germline CDR1 and CDR2 sequences are MDHEN and SYDVKM. This CDR3 is built from 14 residues. For the CDR3, the DNA is TGTGCCAGGGGCCCTGGACTGATAACCTACGAGCAGTACTTC. It translates to CARGPGLITYEQYF.

This chain uses TRBV24-1 with TRBJ2-3; TRBD1 or TRBD2 may be the D gene (5 bases each). This CDR3 is 16 amino acids long. Trimming cost V 3 bases and J 2 bases, with 14 bases left between them. Germline V gene sequence: CDR1 KGHDR, CDR2 SFDVKD. CDR3 sequence reads: CATSDPRDRSTDTQYF. The CDR3 DNA is TGTGCCACCAGTGATCCCCGGGACCGATCCACAGATACGCAGTATTTT.

The V and J genes are TRBV27 and TRBJ2-7; weak D call: TRBD2 (5 bases). Germline V CDR1 and CDR2: MNHEY, SMNVEV (reference sequence). The CDR3 loop spans 12 amino acids. V lost 5 bases and J lost 6, with 11 bases in between. Here the CDR3 DNA reads TGTGCCAGCAGTACAACTAGGAGCGAGCAGTACTTC. This sequence encodes CASSTTRSEQYF.

The rearrangement joins TRBV7-2 to TRBJ2-1, with 14 bases lining up with TRBD2. The CDR3 extends over 15 amino acids. Germline V gene lookup returns CDR1 SGHTA and CDR2 FQGNSA. The V and J ends lost 5 bases and 10 bases, in that order; junction bases with no gene match: 7. CDR3 sequence reads: CASSRGLAGVGEQFF. The CDR3, as DNA: TGTGCCAGCAGCCGGGGACTAGCGGGAGTGGGGGAGCAGTTCTTC.

Here the CDR3 reads CSARVNGVSTDTQYF. The CDR3, as DNA: TGCAGTGCTAGAGTAAACGGGGTCTCCACAGATACGCAGTATTTT. This chain connects TRBV20-1 to TRBJ2-3; tentative D call: TRBD2 (5 bases). Germline V gives CDR1 DFQATT, CDR2 SNEGSKA (reference sequence). The CDR3 has 15 amino acids. Trimming removed 1 base at V and 2 bases at J, with 13 bases between.

The chain combines TRBV5-1 with TRBJ2-6, with D uncertain. V gave up 1 base and J gave up 0 bases, with 17 bases separating them. Germline V gene sequence: CDR1 SGHRS, CDR2 YFSETQ. The CDR3 contains 19 residues. In DNA form, the CDR3 reads TGCGCCAGCAGCTTGAATTTAGGGCAGGCACCCTCTGGGGCCAACGTCCTGACTTTC. This sequence encodes CASSLNLGQAPSGANVLTF.

The chain carries TRBV20-1 and TRBJ2-1, with TRBD2 matching over 9 bases. Germline V gene lookup returns CDR1 DFQATT and CDR2 SNEGSKA (reference sequence). The CDR3 runs to 17 residues. V shed 0 bases and J 9 bases; nucleotides not matched to a gene: 15. CDR3 nucleotide sequence: TGCAGTGCTAGAGATCTCGCGGGGGGGGTTTTTATTGGTGAGCAGTTCTTC. This codes for CSARDLAGGVFIGEQFF.

The chain carries TRBV12-3 or TRBV12-4 and TRBJ2-7; D unclear. V gave up 7 bases and J gave up 11 bases, with 21 bases separating them. CDR3 length: 13 amino acids. DNA of the CDR3: TGTGCCAGCAATACAGAAGGGTTTAAACTTAAGTACTTC. Translating gives CASNTEGFKLKYF.

This clonotype came up a few times. The chain has TRBV12-3 or TRBV12-4 and TRBJ2-2; 9 nucleotides align to TRBD1. Trimming took 5 bases from V and 2 from J; bases not matched to a gene: 3. CDR3 length equals 15 residues. CDR3 sequence: CASSGTGSNTGELFF. The CDR3, as DNA: TGTGCCAGCAGTGGGACAGGGTCTAACACCGGGGAGCTGTTTTTT.

V usage is TRBV5-1 and J usage is TRBJ2-7, with 10 bases aligning to TRBD2. This CDR3 comprises 15 residues. V lost 4 bases, J lost 0 bases, and 4 bases stayed unmatched. From germline, CDR1 is SGHRS and CDR2 YFSETQ. Here the CDR3 reads CASSLGLAHSYEQYF. The CDR3 coding sequence is TGCGCCAGCAGCCTGGGACTAGCGCACTCCTACGAGCAGTACTTC. The whole variable domain, remainder taken from reference TRBV5-1 and TRBJ2-7, is KAGVTQTPRYLIKTRGQQVTLSCSPISGHRSVSWYQQTPGQGLQFLFEYFSETQRNKGNFPGRFSGRQFSNSRSEMNVSTLELGDSALYLCASSLGLAHSYEQYFGPGTRLTVT.

This clonotype was picked up a small number of times. The chain employs TRBV10-3 and TRBJ2-7; TRBD1 aligns across 7 bases. CDR1 is ENHRY and CDR2 is SYGVKD in the germline V gene. This CDR3 contains 12 residues. V shed 6 bases and J 5 bases; nucleotides not matched to a gene: 4. For the CDR3, the DNA is TGTGCCATCAGGGCTCAGGGGGACGAGCAGTACTTC. Translated: CAIRAQGDEQYF.

This clonotype was picked up a small number of times. The chain uses TRBV20-1 and TRBJ2-1, with 9 bases identical to TRBD2. Unmatched junction bases numbered 14, after V lost 5 bases and J lost 9 bases. CDR1 DFQATT and CDR2 SNEGSKA come from the germline V gene (reference sequence). The CDR3 covers 15 residues. The CDR3 coding sequence is TGCAGTGCTCCTTCCGCTCGGCTAGCGGGAAGTGAGCAGTTCTTC. This translates into CSAPSARLAGSEQFF.

The J gene is TRBJ2-5, the V gene TRBV6-5; D uncertain. Trimming took 4 bases from V and 1 from J, leaving 7 bases between them. The CDR3 runs to 13 residues. The V gene's germline CDR1 is MNHEY and CDR2 SVGAGI. The CDR3 DNA reads as TGTGCCAGCAGTTCTACGTTCCAAGAGACCCAGTACTTC. Translation gives CASSSTFQETQYF.

The genes are TRBV5-1 and TRBJ2-2; the D gene is possibly TRBD1 (5 bases). Germline V gene data show CDR1 as SGHRS and CDR2 as YFSETQ. Deletions cut 0 bases from V and 4 bases from J, with 10 bases between. This CDR3 spans 15 amino acids. This CDR3 is CASSLVGDTTGELFF. CDR3 bases: TGCGCCAGCAGCTTGGTAGGGGATACCACCGGGGAGCTGTTTTTT.